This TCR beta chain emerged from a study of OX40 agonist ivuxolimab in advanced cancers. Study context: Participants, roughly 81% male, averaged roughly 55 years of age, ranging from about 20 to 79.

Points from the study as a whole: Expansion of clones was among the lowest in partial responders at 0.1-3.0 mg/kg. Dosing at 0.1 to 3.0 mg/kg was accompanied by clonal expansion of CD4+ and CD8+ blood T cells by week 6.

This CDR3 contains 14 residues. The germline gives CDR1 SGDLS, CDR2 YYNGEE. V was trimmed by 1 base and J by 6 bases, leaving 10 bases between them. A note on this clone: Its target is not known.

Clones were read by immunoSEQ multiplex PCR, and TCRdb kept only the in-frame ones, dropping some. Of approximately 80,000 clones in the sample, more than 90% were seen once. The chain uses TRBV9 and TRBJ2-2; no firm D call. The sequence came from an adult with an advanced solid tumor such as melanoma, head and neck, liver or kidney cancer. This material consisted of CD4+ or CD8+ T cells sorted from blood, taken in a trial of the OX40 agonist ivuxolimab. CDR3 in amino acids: CASSVTGEAGELFF. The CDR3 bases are TGTGCCAGCAGCGTAACCGGTGAGGCCGGGGAGCTGTTTTTT.